These 16 T cell receptor beta chains share one sample of origin, sequenced in a study of T cell repertoires in aging, cancer and after chemotherapy (dated 2019 in TCRdb). Instead of sorted cells or RNA, genomic DNA extracted from peripheral blood served as the source for amplifying TCR beta rearrangements. TCRdb records Illumina MiSeq as the sequencer. Using a mixed TRB-A/B primer pool, multiplex touch-down PCR amplified rearranged TRB sequences covering the V, D and J segments. TCRdb reprocessing: public reads trimmed at Q25 with fastp, clones called with MiXCR, in-frame beta chains kept. Rows matching on CDR3 protein sequence are summarized as one entry with the most common DNA and genes. Counted in this sample were 1,500 to 2,000 distinct CDR3 sequences; less than 40% of them appeared once. The ten largest make up about 30% of the sample. Sequenced: blood. The receptor set was obtained from a human donor with a solid tumor. The donor label of this sample is uncertain.

This clonotype has only one observation. The rearrangement joins TRBV6-1 to TRBJ1-6, with 11 nucleotides matching TRBD1. CDR3 length: 16 residues. CDR1 and CDR2 from the germline V gene are MNHNS and SASEGT. Trimming took 2 bases from V and 9 from J; bases not matched to a gene: 6. Written as DNA, the CDR3 is TGTGCCAGCAGTGAAAAGTCCGGGACAGGGGGTTCACCCCTCCACTTT. Translated, it gives CASSEKSGTGGSPLHF.

The chain recombines TRBV11-2 with TRBJ1-4; D is perhaps TRBD1 (5 bases). V lost 3 bases, J lost 6 bases, and 11 bases lay in between. Germline CDR1 and CDR2: SGHAT and FQNNGV. The CDR3 totals 14 residues. CDR3 residues: CASSLGLRDEKLFF. The CDR3 DNA sequence: TGTGCCAGCAGCTTGGGGCTCCGGGATGAAAAACTGTTTTTT.

As concerns this clonotype: A clone one base away is much larger, so this may be a read error. The chain employs TRBV29-1 and TRBJ1-5; the D is unclear. Germline values: CDR1 SQVTM, CDR2 ANQGSEA. Trimming stripped 4 bases from V and 3 bases from J, with 13 bases between. CDR3 length: 14 amino acids. The CDR3 nucleotides are TGCAGCGTTGCCCTGGTAGGTGACAATCAGCCCCAGCATTTT. Translating it yields CSVALVGDNQPQHF.

The chain is built from TRBV12-3 or TRBV12-4 and TRBJ2-1, with 12 positions matching TRBD2. V was clipped by 3 bases and J by 4 bases; unmatched bases: 1. The CDR3 is 15 amino acids. The CDR3 nucleotides read TGTGCCAGCAGTTTTCTAGCGGGGGGGTACAATGAGCAGTTCTTC. This translates into CASSFLAGGYNEQFF.

The rearrangement joins TRBV7-9 to TRBJ1-1; possible D gene TRBD1, 6 bases. V was pared by 5 bases and J by 1 base, with 11 bases between. The CDR3 totals 14 residues. Germline assignment: CDR1 SEHNR and CDR2 FQNEAQ (reference sequence). CDR3 coding DNA: TGTGCCAGCAGCCCCGGACAGACGAACACTGAAGCTTTCTTT. Protein: CASSPGQTNTEAFF.

This clonotype was seen only a few times. This chain links TRBV12-3 or TRBV12-4 with TRBJ2-5; maybe TRBD2 (6 bases). Between the trimmed V and J ends, which lost 3 bases and 2 bases, there was a span of 10 bases. The CDR3 runs 14 residues. CDR3 residues: CASSFGAGQETQYF. In DNA, the CDR3 is TGTGCCAGCAGTTTCGGGGCGGGACAAGAGACCCAGTACTTC.

The gene calls are TRBV19 and TRBJ1-4, with D perhaps matching TRBD1 (5 bases). The CDR3 extends over 16 amino acids. From germline, CDR1 is LNHDA and CDR2 SQIVND (reference sequence). With 7 bases removed from V and 8 bases from J, the gap between germline ends came to 23 bases. This CDR3 reads CASNPARDREGEKLFF. DNA of the CDR3: TGTGCCAGTAACCCCGCCCGGGACCGGGAGGGGGAAAAACTGTTTTTT.

This clonotype was counted once. V and J are TRBV27 and TRBJ1-5; tentative D call: TRBD1 (5 bases). V was cut by 5 bases and J by 3 bases, with 17 bases left in between. The germline V gene has CDR1 MNHEY and CDR2 SMNVEV (reference sequence). This CDR3 comprises 16 residues. The CDR3 DNA follows: TGTGCCAGCAGTACCACCCCCGACAGTAACAATCAGCCCCAGCATTTT. This gives the protein CASSTTPDSNNQPQHF.

The table lists this clonotype with a few counts. The chain couples TRBV12-3 or TRBV12-4 to TRBJ1-2; maybe TRBD1 (5 bases). Between the trimmed V and J ends, which lost 3 bases and 2 bases, there was a span of 7 bases. This CDR3 spans 13 amino acids. CDR3: CASSLGRNYGYTF. The CDR3 DNA sequence: TGTGCCAGCAGTTTGGGGCGGAACTATGGCTACACCTTC.

The J gene is TRBJ2-7, the V gene TRBV5-1, with 12 bases identical to TRBD1. The J segment lost 3 bases and the V segment lost 0 bases, leaving 4 bases of the junction unmatched. Germline assignment: CDR1 SGHRS and CDR2 YFSETQ. CDR3 length: 16 residues. CDR3 DNA sequence: TGCGCCAGCAGCTTGGGTGGGACAGGGGGCCTCTACGAGCAGTACTTC. Amino acid sequence: CASSLGGTGGLYEQYF.

A few counts support this clonotype. V is TRBV12-3 or TRBV12-4 and J is TRBJ2-7; 10 bases agree with TRBD1. V was clipped by 7 bases and J by 4 bases; unmatched bases: 4. The CDR3 loop spans 13 amino acids. The CDR3 bases are TGTGCCAGCACTCGACAGGGGGCGTACGAGCAGTACTTC. Translated, it gives CASTRQGAYEQYF.

The chain carries TRBV12-3 or TRBV12-4 and TRBJ2-5; D could derive from TRBD1 or TRBD2 (6 bases each). CDR3 size: 16 residues. Trimming cost V 7 bases and J 2 bases, with 20 bases left between them. CDR3 sequence (DNA): TGTGCCAGCACCCCTGGGTTGGGGGGCGGACAAGAGACCCAGTACTTC. Its protein product is CASTPGLGGGQETQYF.

The gene calls are TRBV19 and TRBJ1-1; maybe TRBD1 (5 bases). The germline CDR1 and CDR2 sequences are LNHDA and SQIVND (reference sequence). This CDR3 is built from 14 residues. V lost 6 bases to trimming and J lost 1 base, with 12 bases between them. This CDR3 is CASSTRQSNTEAFF. The CDR3 DNA reads TGTGCCAGTAGCACAAGACAGTCGAACACTGAAGCTTTCTTT.

The J gene is TRBJ2-2, the V gene TRBV30; TRBD2 is a possible D gene (6 bases). Germline V CDR1 and CDR2: GTSNPN, SVGIG (reference sequence). The length of the CDR3 is 16 residues. V was shortened by 0 bases and J by 1 base, with 12 bases between the two germline ends. The CDR3, as DNA: TGTGCCTGGAGTGTTTTGGCGGGGTTGAACACCGGGGAGCTGTTTTTT. Amino acids: CAWSVLAGLNTGELFF.

The chain links TRBV6-1 to TRBJ2-2, with D tentatively TRBD2 (5 bases). CDR3 length equals 14 residues. The V end was cut by 6 bases, the J end by 3 bases, with 11 bases between. Germline-derived CDR1 and CDR2 are MNHNS and SASEGT. The CDR3 loop is CASRSLADTGELFF. The CDR3 region has the DNA TGTGCCAGCAGAAGCCTAGCCGACACCGGGGAGCTGTTTTTT.

This clonotype occurred a few times. The CDR3 here is CSVEFVQGAFGYTF. As DNA, the CDR3 is TGCAGCGTTGAGTTTGTACAGGGGGCGTTTGGCTACACCTTC. This rearrangement joins TRBV29-1 to TRBJ1-2; TRBD1 matches 9 bases. Per germline, CDR1 SQVTM and CDR2 ANQGSEA. The CDR3 runs 14 residues. V lost 3 bases and J lost 7; bases outside the gene matches: 9.